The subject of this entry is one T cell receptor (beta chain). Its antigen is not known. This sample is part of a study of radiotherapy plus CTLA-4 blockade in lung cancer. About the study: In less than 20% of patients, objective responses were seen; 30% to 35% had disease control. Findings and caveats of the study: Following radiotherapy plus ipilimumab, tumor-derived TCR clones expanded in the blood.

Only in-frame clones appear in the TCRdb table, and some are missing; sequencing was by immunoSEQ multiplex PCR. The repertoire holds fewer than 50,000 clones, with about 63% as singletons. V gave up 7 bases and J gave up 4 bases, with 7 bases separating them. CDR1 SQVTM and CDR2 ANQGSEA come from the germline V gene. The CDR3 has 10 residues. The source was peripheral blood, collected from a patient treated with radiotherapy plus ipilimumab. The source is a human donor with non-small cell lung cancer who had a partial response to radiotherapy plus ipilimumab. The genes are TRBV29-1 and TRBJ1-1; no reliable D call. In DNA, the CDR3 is TGCAGCGGAGGATTCACTGAAGCTTTCTTT. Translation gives CSGGFTEAFF.